Below, 23 T cell receptor beta chains from the same sample are listed, as sequenced in a study of lymphopenia after photon versus proton radiotherapy. Produced via immunoSEQ multiplex PCR; TCRdb's table is partial and in-frame only. The table has under 30,000 clones, over 80% seen once. The specimen comprised peripheral blood, sampled from a patient treated with proton-based radiotherapy. The receptors were sampled from a woman aged 60-75 years with cholangiocarcinoma. Some clones in this sample may be carry-over from other donors' samples.

The chain is built from TRBV6-4 and TRBJ2-6; D is undetermined. V was clipped by 5 bases and J by 2 bases, with 16 bases between them. The CDR3 is 17 amino acids. Germline CDR1 MRHNA, CDR2 SNTAGT. Here the CDR3 reads CASSIGRSAPGANVLTF. The CDR3 DNA reads TGTGCCAGCAGTATTGGACGGTCGGCCCCTGGGGCCAACGTCCTGACTTTC.

The J gene is TRBJ2-4, the V gene TRBV4-3; D ambiguous. With 0 bases removed from V and 0 bases from J, the gap between germline ends came to 6 bases. Germline loops: CDR1 LGHNA, CDR2 YSLEER. This CDR3 has 15 amino acids. The CDR3 loop reads CASSQDLLAKNIQYF. The CDR3 coding sequence is TGCGCCAGCAGCCAAGATCTCCTAGCCAAAAACATTCAGTACTTC.

The chain links TRBV11-2 to TRBJ2-5, with 9 bases matching TRBD2. The CDR3 totals 13 residues. CDR1 is SGHAT and CDR2 is FQNNGV in the germline V gene. V lost 10 bases and J lost 4; bases outside the gene matches: 7. The CDR3 DNA reads TGTGCCACCAAATTAGCGGGAGCAGAGACCCAGTACTTC. This translates into CATKLAGAETQYF.

This clone occurred a few times. The chain couples TRBV6-1 to TRBJ2-1, with D perhaps matching TRBD2 (5 bases). CDR1 MNHNS and CDR2 SASEGT come from the germline V gene. The CDR3 runs to 12 residues. V was clipped by 3 bases and J by 9 bases, with 9 bases between them. In DNA form, the CDR3 reads TGTGCCAGCAGTGAGTTGGGAGTTGAGCAGTTCTTC. It codes for CASSELGVEQFF.

The chain recombines TRBV6-1 with TRBJ2-7; 9 positions agree with TRBD2. The J segment lost 7 bases and the V segment lost 5 bases, leaving 9 bases of the junction unmatched. CDR3 length: 14 residues. Germline CDR1 is MNHNS and CDR2 is SASEGT. The CDR3: CASSSSGTRGEQYF. DNA for the CDR3: TGTGCCAGCAGTTCTAGCGGGACCCGGGGAGAGCAGTACTTC.

V gene TRBV5-8 combines with J gene TRBJ2-3, with 7 bases that match TRBD2. The CDR3 totals 18 residues. The germline V gene encodes CDR1 SGHTS and CDR2 YDEGEE. Losses at the gene ends were 0 bases for V and 0 bases for J; bases not matched to a gene: 10. The CDR3 protein is CASSLATSSGGSTDTQYF. The CDR3 DNA reads as TGTGCCAGCAGCTTGGCCACCTCTAGCGGAGGAAGCACAGATACGCAGTATTTT.

The chain links TRBV18 to TRBJ2-7; possibly TRBD1 for D (6 bases). This CDR3 is 16 amino acids long. Germline loops: CDR1 KGHSH, CDR2 LQKENI. With 4 bases removed from V and 1 base from J, the gap between germline ends came to 17 bases. CDR3 coding DNA: TGTGCCAGCTCACTACAGGGATTCTCTTCTTCCTACGAGCAGTACTTC. Its translation is CASSLQGFSSSYEQYF.

This clone was recorded once. The V gene is TRBV7-2, the J gene TRBJ2-7; 11 bases align to TRBD1. The CDR3 sequence is 14 residues long. V was pared by 4 bases and J by 6 bases, with 5 bases of the junction left unmatched. The germline V gene has CDR1 SGHTA and CDR2 FQGNSA. The CDR3 sequence is CASSSRTGGTEQYF. CDR3 DNA: TGTGCCAGCAGCTCCAGGACAGGGGGCACCGAGCAGTACTTC.

About this clone: Other DNA sequences of this sample code for an identical CDR3. V is TRBV6-5 and J is TRBJ1-5, with 7 bases lining up with TRBD1. The CDR3 is made up of 13 amino acids. V lost 7 bases, J lost 7 bases, and 7 bases stayed unmatched. Germline lookup yields CDR1 MNHEY and CDR2 SVGAGI. CDR3 DNA sequence: TGTGCCAGCACCCAGGGGGGAAGGCAGCCCCAGCATTTT. It specifies CASTQGGRQPQHF.

The rearrangement joins TRBV11-2 to TRBJ2-7; 7 nucleotides agree with TRBD1. The CDR3 spans 15 residues. CDR1 is SGHAT, CDR2 FQNNGV, per germline. Unmatched junction bases numbered 8, after V lost 5 bases and J lost 1 base. The CDR3 DNA reads as TGTGCCAGCAGCCCAGACAGGGTTCCGTCCTACGAGCAGTACTTC. Its protein is CASSPDRVPSYEQYF.

This sequence joins TRBV7-2 and TRBJ1-2, with D uncertain. V lost 2 bases to trimming and J lost 6 bases, with 13 bases between them. This CDR3 has 14 amino acids. Germline V gene data show CDR1 as SGHTA and CDR2 as FQGNSA. The CDR3 DNA is TGTGCCAGCAGCTTATTGTCGGGCAGTCATGGCTACACCTTC. Protein: CASSLLSGSHGYTF.

The V call is TRBV6-5, the J call TRBJ2-7, with D perhaps assigned TRBD1 or TRBD2 (5 bases each). With 3 bases removed from V and 2 bases from J, the gap between germline ends came to 11 bases. In germline, CDR1 is MNHEY, CDR2 SVGAGI. The CDR3 totals 14 residues. The CDR3 sequence is CASSYRQGAYEQYF. DNA for the CDR3: TGTGCCAGCAGTTATCGGCAGGGAGCCTACGAGCAGTACTTC.

The genes are TRBV5-1 and TRBJ2-7; no clear D. Germline lookup yields CDR1 SGHRS and CDR2 YFSETQ. V lost 0 bases and J 1 base, leaving 14 bases between the germline ends. The CDR3 sequence is 16 residues long. CDR3: CASSLVSLSQSYEQYF. Written as DNA, the CDR3 is TGCGCCAGCAGCTTGGTCTCGTTGAGCCAGTCCTACGAGCAGTACTTC. The full variable domain, with the rest looked up from reference TRBV5-1 and TRBJ2-7, is KAGVTQTPRYLIKTRGQQVTLSCSPISGHRSVSWYQQTPGQGLQFLFEYFSETQRNKGNFPGRFSGRQFSNSRSEMNVSTLELGDSALYLCASSLVSLSQSYEQYFGPGTRLTVT.

This chain's CDR3 is CASSLTSGSIYTQYF. The CDR3 DNA is TGCGCCAGCAGCTTGACTAGCGGGAGTATATATACGCAGTATTTT. This chain joins TRBV5-1 and TRBJ2-3, with 11 bases identical to TRBD2. CDR1 and CDR2 from the germline V gene are SGHRS and YFSETQ. V gave up 1 base and J gave up 7 bases; unmatched junction bases: 5. The CDR3 runs 15 residues.

The gene calls are TRBV9 and TRBJ1-2, with D perhaps matching TRBD1 (5 bases). Deletions cut 0 bases from V and 9 bases from J, with 9 bases between. Germline V lookup: CDR1 SGDLS, CDR2 YYNGEE. CDR3 length: 12 amino acids. Here the CDR3 DNA reads TGTGCCAGCAGCGTAGAGGGACGCAGCTACACCTTC. Protein: CASSVEGRSYTF.

The chain has TRBV10-1 and TRBJ2-7, with D unclear. Trimming stripped 3 bases from V and 0 bases from J, with 12 bases between. This CDR3 spans 15 amino acids. CDR1 is WNHNN and CDR2 is SYGVQD in the germline V gene (reference sequence). The CDR3: CASSELVGSSYEQYF. The DNA for the CDR3 is TGCGCCAGCAGTGAACTGGTCGGAAGCTCCTACGAGCAGTACTTC.

The V call is TRBV7-9, the J call TRBJ2-4; tentatively, D is TRBD1 or TRBD2 (6 bases each). The CDR3 is 17 residues long. The V end lost 5 bases, the J end lost 6 bases, and 23 bases lay between the germline ends. CDR1 is SEHNR, CDR2 FQNEAQ, per germline (reference sequence). CDR3 sequence: CASSPRFVSGGPNIQYF. DNA of the CDR3: TGTGCCAGCAGCCCCCGATTTGTGAGTGGGGGGCCAAACATTCAGTACTTC.

The chain combines TRBV18 with TRBJ1-2; perhaps TRBD1 as D (5 bases). Germline values: CDR1 KGHSH, CDR2 LQKENI. This CDR3 is built from 14 residues. The V gene lost 3 bases and the J gene lost 3 bases, with 11 bases spanning the gap. The CDR3 is CASSPGVGYYGYTF. CDR3 in DNA: TGTGCCAGCTCACCGGGGGTCGGTTACTATGGCTACACCTTC.

The V and J genes are TRBV2 and TRBJ2-2, with 15 bases aligning to TRBD2. V trimming: 3 bases; J trimming: 4 bases; junction bases outside the gene matches: 9. The CDR3 is 19 residues long. Germline V gene sequence: CDR1 SNHLY, CDR2 FYNNEI. CDR3 protein: CASSDPGLAGGPITGELFF. CDR3 nucleotide sequence: TGTGCCAGCAGTGACCCCGGACTAGCGGGGGGGCCAATCACCGGGGAGCTGTTTTTT.

The CDR3 spells CASSYGQGTQFF. The CDR3 DNA follows: TGCGCCAGCAGCTACGGACAGGGCACACAGTTCTTC. The chain recombines TRBV5-1 with TRBJ2-1; 8 bases agree with TRBD1. The CDR3 totals 12 residues. Germline V gene data show CDR1 as SGHRS and CDR2 as YFSETQ. Losses at the gene ends were 3 bases for V and 13 bases for J; bases not matched to a gene: 6.

V is TRBV2 and J is TRBJ2-1, with TRBD1 matching 10 bases. The germline CDR1 and CDR2 sequences are SNHLY and FYNNEI. V dropped 9 bases and J dropped 7; count of bases not matched to a gene: 9. The CDR3 is 14 residues long. CDR3 loop: CASTRDRGGNEQFF. CDR3 DNA: TGTGCCAGTACTCGGGACAGGGGAGGAAATGAGCAGTTCTTC. Full variable domain (rest looked up from reference TRBV2 and TRBJ2-1): EPEVTQTPSHQVTQMGQEVILRCVPISNHLYFYWYRQILGQKVEFLVSFYNNEISEKSEIFDDQFSVERPDGSNFTLKIRSTKLEDSAMYFCASTRDRGGNEQFFGPGTRLTVL.

The chain has TRBV18 and TRBJ2-1; a possible D gene is TRBD1 (5 bases). There are 15 residues in the CDR3. CDR1 is KGHSH and CDR2 is LQKENI in the germline V gene. Deletions cut 5 bases from V and 1 base from J, with 12 bases between. The CDR3 loop is CASSTDQGSYNEQFF. In nucleotides, the CDR3 is TGTGCCAGCTCAACCGACCAGGGTTCCTACAATGAGCAGTTCTTC.

The V gene is TRBV6-6, the J gene TRBJ1-4, with D tentatively TRBD1 (5 bases). Trimming pared 0 bases from V and 5 bases from J, leaving 10 bases between. This CDR3 has 15 residues. CDR1 is MNHNY, CDR2 SVGAGI, per germline (reference sequence). CDR3 sequence reads: CASSYSKQENEKLFF. CDR3 nucleotide sequence: TGTGCCAGCAGTTACTCGAAACAGGAGAATGAAAAACTGTTTTTT.